The clone carrying this T cell receptor beta chain was observed a few times. The antigen is not known. V was trimmed by 2 bases and J by 1 base, leaving 11 bases between them. Germline V gene sequence: CDR1 SGHVS, CDR2 FQNEAQ. The CDR3 runs 16 residues. This entry is derived from a study of T cells after yellow fever vaccination. A universal primer site and UMIs were added as TCR cDNA was made by 5'RACE template switching. TCRdb re-called the 5' RACE reads with MiXCR, one entry per CDR3 protein. The sample holds some 340,000 distinct CDR3 sequences, about 10% seen once. General observations from the study: A minor fraction of clonotypes spanned both CD4 and CD8 compartments. When the response was secondary, it was weaker but reached its peak faster, day 5 versus 15. After the booster, around 95% of CD4 and about nine tenths of CD8 primary-response clones were re-detected.

J is TRBJ2-2 and V is TRBV7-8; D is unresolved. The sequence was collected from a man aged 18 to 29 who received the YFV17D yellow fever vaccine. Sample: CD4+ T cells sorted from PBMCs, taken 45 days after the yellow fever booster vaccination. CDR3: CASSLRQSLNTGELFF. The CDR3, as DNA: TGTGCCAGCAGCTTACGCCAGAGTCTGAACACCGGGGAGCTGTTTTTT.